This T cell receptor (beta chain) was sequenced during a study of cytomegalovirus exposure and HLA in healthy donors. Germline-derived CDR1 and CDR2 are SGHDT and YYEEEE. The CDR3 has 15 residues. PCR amplification relied on 60 Vbeta primers (plus 13 Jbeta primers). Data came from immunoSEQ multiplex PCR; TCRdb stores just in-frame clones and leaves some out. Among 200,000 or so clones listed, under 90% were seen once. What was sequenced was PBMCs. V gene TRBV5-6 combines with J gene TRBJ2-5, with TRBD2 matching over 13 bases. The tail of the sequence fits TRBJ2-7 better, so the J call may be wrong. The TCR sequence derives from a boy younger than 10 in good health and CMV-seronegative. The CDR3 DNA reads TGTGCCAGCAGCCCGGGACTAGCGGGATCCTACGAGCAGTACTTC. It codes for CASSPGLAGSYEQYF.